One and the same sample provided the 23 T cell receptor beta chains below, sequenced in a study of shared clonotypes between healthy human individuals. The method was immunoSEQ multiplex PCR; TCRdb's version includes in-frame clones alone and lacks a portion of them. The sample has about 1.4 million clones, more than 95% seen once; the top ten hold about 1.2%. The specimen sequenced was naive CD4+ T cells sorted from blood. Subset described: CD45RA+ positively selected. Source of these receptors: a man under 40 in good health.

This clone is a singleton in its sample. This sequence joins TRBV9 and TRBJ2-7, with D possibly matching TRBD1 (7 bases). This CDR3 is 16 amino acids long. Trimming stripped 0 bases from V and 6 bases from J, with 19 bases between. Germline lookup yields CDR1 SGDLS and CDR2 YYNGEE. The CDR3 DNA is TGTGCCAGCAGCGTAGGTGCCGGGCGGGACAGAGGCGAGCAGTACTTC. Translating it yields CASSVGAGRDRGEQYF.

This rearrangement joins TRBV14 to TRBJ1-2, with D unresolved. V lost 5 bases to trimming and J lost 8 bases, with 21 bases between them. The V gene's germline CDR1 is SGHDN and CDR2 FVKESK. The CDR3 sequence is 15 residues long. CDR3 protein: CASSYRARVYSGYTF. In DNA, the CDR3 is TGTGCCAGCAGCTACCGGGCTCGGGTTTATAGCGGCTACACCTTC.

This rearrangement joins TRBV9 to TRBJ2-1; D unresolved. This CDR3 has 14 residues. The ends were cut back, 0 bases at V and 6 bases at J, with 10 bases in the middle. Germline CDR1 is SGDLS and CDR2 is YYNGEE. The CDR3 loop is CASSVGGSINEQFF. Written as DNA, the CDR3 is TGTGCCAGCAGCGTAGGCGGTAGCATCAATGAGCAGTTCTTC.

This clone has just one count. The chain uses TRBV4-2 and TRBJ1-5; maybe TRBD1 (5 bases). Per germline, CDR1 LGHNA and CDR2 YNFKEQ. With 4 bases removed from V and 4 bases from J, the gap between germline ends came to 11 bases. The CDR3 totals 14 residues. CDR3 residues: CASSPGRVNQPQHF. CDR3 in DNA: TGTGCCAGCAGCCCCGGCAGGGTTAATCAGCCCCAGCATTTT.

The CDR3 DNA sequence: TGTGCCAGCAGCCGAAAACCAGGGGGCCAACAGCCCCAGCATTTT. It encodes CASSRKPGGQQPQHF. The chain recombines TRBV5-6 with TRBJ1-5; 8 bases line up with TRBD1. Germline lookup yields CDR1 SGHDT and CDR2 YYEEEE. The CDR3 runs 15 residues. V lost 4 bases to trimming and J lost 7 bases; unmatched junction nucleotides: 10.

The CDR3 is CASSLEGVSGANVLTF. CDR3 DNA: TGTGCCAGCAGCTTGGAGGGGGTCTCTGGGGCCAACGTCCTGACTTTC. V gene TRBV5-4 combines with J gene TRBJ2-6; possible D gene TRBD1, 6 bases. V was shortened by 0 bases and J by 0 bases, with 7 bases between the two germline ends. This CDR3 comprises 16 residues. Germline loops: CDR1 SGHNT, CDR2 YYREEE (reference sequence).

The genes are TRBV30 and TRBJ2-2, with 7 bases aligning to TRBD2. The germline CDR1 and CDR2 sequences are GTSNPN and SVGIG (reference sequence). The V gene end was trimmed by 6 bases and the J gene end by 0 bases; junction bases not matched to a gene: 4. The CDR3 is made up of 14 amino acids. Here the CDR3 reads CACRDYSNTGELFF. The CDR3 nucleotides are TGTGCCTGTAGGGACTATTCGAACACCGGGGAGCTGTTTTTT.

The chain couples TRBV5-3 to TRBJ2-4; 12 bases match TRBD2. TRBV5-3 is assigned to the ORF class and has an uncertain function. The CDR3 runs to 19 residues. V shed 3 bases and J 0 bases; nucleotides not matched to a gene: 10. The CDR3 here is CARSYRTSGACVAKNIQYF. DNA for the CDR3: TGTGCCAGAAGCTACCGGACTAGCGGGGCCTGCGTAGCCAAAAACATTCAGTACTTC.

V and J are TRBV2 and TRBJ1-1; 7 nucleotides agree with TRBD1. The germline CDR1 and CDR2 sequences are SNHLY and FYNNEI. J was trimmed by 4 bases and V by 7 bases; bases with no gene match: 6. This CDR3 has 13 amino acids. The CDR3 is CASIGGVGTEAFF. CDR3 nucleotide sequence: TGTGCCAGCATAGGGGGCGTGGGCACTGAAGCTTTCTTT.

The chain is built from TRBV27 and TRBJ2-7; 10 bases are a match to TRBD2. Per germline, CDR1 MNHEY and CDR2 SMNVEV (reference sequence). This CDR3 region has 15 residues. Germline trimming cut 3 bases from V and 2 bases from J; bases unmatched to any gene: 4. CDR3 in DNA: TGTGCCAGCAGTTTGACTAGCGGGTACCCCTACGAGCAGTACTTC. It translates to CASSLTSGYPYEQYF.

The rearrangement joins TRBV5-1 to TRBJ1-1; 10 bases map to TRBD1. Germline assignment: CDR1 SGHRS and CDR2 YFSETQ. With V trimmed by 2 bases and J by 0 bases, 7 bases remained unmatched. The CDR3 covers 17 residues. This chain's CDR3 is CASSLRTGGFMNTEAFF. For the CDR3, the DNA is TGCGCCAGCAGCTTACGGACAGGGGGGTTCATGAACACTGAAGCTTTCTTT.

This rearrangement joins TRBV7-9 to TRBJ1-3; TRBD1 aligns across 8 bases. Germline V gene sequence: CDR1 SEHNR, CDR2 FQNEAQ (reference sequence). The CDR3 has 19 residues. J was trimmed by 0 bases and V by 4 bases; bases with no gene match: 14. CDR3 nucleotide sequence: TGTGCCAGCAGCTCATCGGAGGGGGGACAGGTCGGCTCTGGAAACACCATATATTTT. Protein sequence: CASSSSEGGQVGSGNTIYF.

The rearrangement joins TRBV19 to TRBJ2-3; D is perhaps TRBD1 (5 bases). Trimming cost V 6 bases and J 3 bases, with 13 bases left between them. The germline gives CDR1 LNHDA, CDR2 SQIVND (reference sequence). The CDR3 runs 14 residues. CDR3 nucleotide sequence: TGTGCCAGTAGACTACGATCAGGGACAGATACGCAGTATTTT. This gives the protein CASRLRSGTDTQYF.

The V gene is TRBV7-9, the J gene TRBJ1-2; TRBD1 might be the D (6 bases). Trimming removed 5 bases at V and 2 bases at J, with 9 bases between. CDR1 and CDR2 (germline): SEHNR, FQNEAQ (reference sequence). The length of the CDR3 is 13 residues. In DNA, the CDR3 is TGTGCCAGCAGCGCGACAGGCAACTATGGCTACACCTTC. This encodes CASSATGNYGYTF. Based on the CDR3 plus reference TRBV7-9 and TRBJ1-2, the full variable domain is DTGVSQNPRHKITKRGQNVTFRCDPISEHNRLYWYRQTLGQGPEFLTYFQNEAQLEKSRLLSDRFSAERPKGSFSTLEIQRTEQGDSAMYLCASSATGNYGYTFGSGTRLTVV.

V is TRBV5-1 and J is TRBJ1-1; TRBD1 is a possible D gene (5 bases). The CDR3 extends over 14 amino acids. Trimming left V 2 bases short and J 6 bases short, with 14 bases between. Germline CDR1 reads SGHRS; CDR2 reads YFSETQ. CDR3 amino acids: CASSFYQGSAEAFF. CDR3 coding DNA: TGCGCCAGCAGCTTCTACCAGGGATCGGCTGAAGCTTTCTTT.

The rearrangement uses TRBV13 and TRBJ1-4; D may be TRBD1 (5 bases). This CDR3 spans 15 amino acids. V was trimmed by 5 bases and J by 8 bases, leaving 18 bases between them. CDR1 is PRHDT and CDR2 is FYEKMQ in the germline V gene (reference sequence). This CDR3 reads CASSPYSGRGEKLFF. CDR3 coding DNA: TGTGCCAGCAGCCCCTACTCGGGGCGAGGGGAAAAACTGTTTTTT.

The rearrangement links TRBV5-1 to TRBJ2-1, with D perhaps TRBD2 (5 bases). CDR3 length: 16 amino acids. The germline gives CDR1 SGHRS, CDR2 YFSETQ. Deletions cut 0 bases from V and 0 bases from J, with 10 bases between. Here the CDR3 DNA reads TGCGCCAGCAGCTTGGAAAGGGAGTCCTCCTACAATGAGCAGTTCTTC. Encoded protein: CASSLERESSYNEQFF.

This rearrangement joins TRBV7-8 to TRBJ1-5; 8 nucleotides align to TRBD1. The V segment lost 8 bases and the J segment 4 bases; nucleotides outside the gene matches: 4. Germline-derived CDR1 and CDR2 are SGHVS and FQNEAQ. This CDR3 comprises 13 residues. CDR3 sequence reads: CASARDRNQPQHF. The DNA of the CDR3 is TGTGCCAGCGCCAGGGACAGGAATCAGCCCCAGCATTTT.

The chain couples TRBV28 to TRBJ2-4; D is uncertain. CDR1 is MDHEN, CDR2 SYDVKM, per germline. The CDR3 covers 14 residues. The V end was cut by 10 bases, the J end by 3 bases, with 16 bases between. The CDR3 region is CAIPVWENKNIQYF. The DNA for the CDR3 is TGTGCCATCCCCGTTTGGGAAAACAAAAACATTCAGTACTTC.

This clone was recorded once. This chain connects TRBV11-2 to TRBJ1-4; D possibly corresponds to TRBD1 (6 bases). CDR3 size: 18 residues. Germline assignment: CDR1 SGHAT and CDR2 FQNNGV. Trimming pared 3 bases from V and 4 bases from J, leaving 21 bases between. The CDR3 sequence: CASSFSPLPGGSNEKLFF. The CDR3 region has the DNA TGTGCCAGCAGCTTCTCTCCCCTCCCGGGGGGCAGTAATGAAAAACTGTTTTTT.

This chain uses TRBV12-5 with TRBJ2-3; 8 bases map to TRBD2. The CDR3 spans 16 residues. In germline, CDR1 is LGHNT, CDR2 FRNRAP. J was trimmed by 6 bases and V by 4 bases; bases with no gene match: 12. The CDR3 DNA sequence: TGTGCTAGTGGTTCCCCAACTAGCGGTGCAATTGATACGCAGTATTTT. Encoded protein: CASGSPTSGAIDTQYF.

This clone was recorded only once. The V call is TRBV7-9, the J call TRBJ2-3, with TRBD2 identical over 7 bases. CDR1 is SEHNR, CDR2 FQNEAQ, per germline (reference sequence). Unmatched junction bases numbered 12, after V lost 7 bases and J lost 2 bases. This CDR3 has 16 residues. CDR3 sequence (DNA): TGTGCCAGCAATCTGTGGGGGGGAGAGACCACAGATACGCAGTATTTT. Amino acid sequence: CASNLWGGETTDTQYF.

Regarding this clone: The same CDR3 also results from other DNA sequences found in this sample. The chain recombines TRBV7-9 with TRBJ2-2; D possibly corresponds to TRBD1 (5 bases). V lost 3 bases and J 3 bases, leaving 5 bases between the germline ends. Per the germline V gene, CDR1 is SEHNR and CDR2 is FQNEAQ (reference sequence). CDR3 length: 13 amino acids. CDR3 in amino acids: CASSFRDTGELFF. CDR3 coding DNA: TGTGCCAGCAGCTTCAGGGACACCGGGGAGCTGTTTTTT.